This T cell receptor beta chain was observed in a study of CD8+ T cells in alopecia areata. Notes on the study in general: Compared with mice, patients displayed less clear TCR sharing, possibly for HLA-related reasons.

About this clone itself: Its matching antigen is unknown.

cDNA prepared by RNA extraction and subsequent reverse transcription served as the template for sequencing. Profiling relied on immunoSEQ multiplex PCR, and the TCRdb table lists in-frame clones only, not all of them. The repertoire holds some 150,000 clones, with about 60% as singletons. Germline CDR1 is SQVTM and CDR2 is ANQGSEA. Trimming shortened V by 4 bases and J by 3 bases, and 12 bases separated the two germline ends. The CDR3 is 13 residues long. The sample consisted of CD4+ T cells sorted from blood, taken at week 0. This TCR was recovered from a human donor with alopecia areata. The chain employs TRBV29-1 and TRBJ1-1, with D possibly matching TRBD1 (6 bases). The CDR3 DNA follows: TGCAGCGTTGTGGGGGGCCCCTACACTGAAGCTTTCTTT. Its protein product is CSVVGGPYTEAFF. The complete variable domain, with remaining parts taken from reference TRBV29-1 and TRBJ1-1, reads SAVISQKPSRDICQRGTSLTIQCQVDSQVTMMFWYRQQPGQSLTLIATANQGSEATYESGFVIDKFPISRPNLTFSTLTVSNMSPEDSSIYLCSVVGGPYTEAFFGQGTRLTVV.